Following are 25 T cell receptor beta chains from one sample sequenced in a study of T-cell reconstitution after alpha-beta-depleted transplantation in children. Construction of the TCRbeta library involved unique molecular identifiers. MiXCR, run by TCRdb on the PCR reads, gives a single entry per CDR3 protein. The sample consists of a few hundred thousand distinct CDR3 sequences, 27% of them appearing once. The starting material was PBMCs, obtained before TCRalphabeta/CD19-depleted stem cell transplant. The receptor source for this set is a boy under two years old with Wiskott-Aldrich syndrome, due to receive a stem cell transplant.

The chain carries TRBV5-1 and TRBJ2-7, with TRBD2 identical over 10 bases. The CDR3 has 15 residues. With V trimmed by 0 bases and J by 6 bases, 6 bases remained unmatched. Germline CDR1 is SGHRS and CDR2 is YFSETQ. The CDR3 reads CASSLVSGRAREQYF. The CDR3 DNA follows: TGCGCCAGCAGCTTGGTCAGCGGGAGGGCCCGCGAGCAGTACTTC.

In this sample, this clonotype turned up a few times. This rearrangement joins TRBV5-1 to TRBJ2-5; a possible D gene is TRBD1 (5 bases). The CDR3 length is 13 residues. Germline V gene lookup returns CDR1 SGHRS and CDR2 YFSETQ. Deletions cut 5 bases from V and 5 bases from J, with 13 bases between. DNA for the CDR3: TGCGCCAGCAGGTCAGGGCTTGAGGAGACCCAGTACTTC. It translates to CASRSGLEETQYF.

There are a few counts of this clonotype. The chain is built from TRBV28 and TRBJ1-5; a weak D match, TRBD1 (5 bases). The V end was cut by 3 bases, the J end by 1 base, with 10 bases between. The CDR3 has 15 residues. CDR1 and CDR2 from the germline V gene are MDHEN and SYDVKM. CDR3 bases: TGTGCCAGCAGTTTGTACAGGAAAAGCAATCAGCCCCAGCATTTT. It yields the protein CASSLYRKSNQPQHF.

This clonotype was seen only a few times. The rearrangement uses TRBV5-5 and TRBJ2-3; 9 bases fit TRBD2. The CDR3 has 15 residues. Germline V gene data show CDR1 as SGHKS and CDR2 as YYEKEE (reference sequence). Germline trimming cut 2 bases from V and 5 bases from J; bases unmatched to any gene: 6. CDR3 region: CASSFFQREVDTQYF. The CDR3 DNA follows: TGTGCCAGCAGCTTCTTCCAGCGGGAGGTAGATACGCAGTATTTT. The full variable domain, its missing parts supplied by reference TRBV5-5 and TRBJ2-3, is DAGVTQSPTHLIKTRGQQVTLRCSPISGHKSVSWYQQVLGQGPQFIFQYYEKEERGRGNFPDRFSARQFPNYSSELNVNALLLGDSALYLCASSFFQREVDTQYFGPGTRLTVL.

This clonotype was observed a handful of times. The chain recombines TRBV6-2 or TRBV6-3 with TRBJ1-3; TRBD1 aligns across 9 bases. The ends lost 5 bases at V and 4 bases at J; junction bases unmatched: 21. There are 20 residues in the CDR3. Germline V gene data show CDR1 as MNHEY and CDR2 as SVGEGT. The CDR3 DNA is TGTGCCAGCAGTATACCAGACCGGGACAGGGAATCGATCGCCGGAAACACCATATATTTT. Translation gives CASSIPDRDRESIAGNTIYF.

This chain connects TRBV6-5 to TRBJ1-5, with TRBD1 matching over 7 bases. V dropped 4 bases and J dropped 7; count of bases not matched to a gene: 13. Germline V CDR1 and CDR2: MNHEY, SVGAGI. This CDR3 is 16 amino acids long. CDR3 region: CASSSRGLTGSQPQHF. In DNA, the CDR3 is TGTGCCAGCAGTTCTCGAGGCTTGACAGGGAGCCAGCCCCAGCATTTT.

The genes are TRBV20-1 and TRBJ2-2; 8 bases line up with TRBD1. CDR3 length equals 15 residues. CDR1 is DFQATT and CDR2 is SNEGSKA in the germline V gene (reference sequence). Unmatched junction bases numbered 6, after V lost 1 base and J lost 5 bases. The chain's CDR3 is CSARGGTGGTGELFF. The CDR3 bases are TGCAGTGCTAGAGGCGGAACAGGGGGGACCGGGGAGCTGTTTTTT.

The J gene is TRBJ2-5, the V gene TRBV5-1; D may be TRBD2 (5 bases). The CDR3 consists of 14 residues. The germline V gene encodes CDR1 SGHRS and CDR2 YFSETQ. Between the trimmed V and J ends, which lost 0 bases and 10 bases, there was a span of 16 bases. CDR3 bases: TGCGCCAGCAGCTTGGTGGACTTCCAAGTGGTCCAGTACTTC. Amino acids: CASSLVDFQVVQYF.

This clonotype was recorded a few times. The chain carries TRBV24-1 and TRBJ1-2; a possible D gene is TRBD1 (6 bases). CDR3 length equals 16 residues. Trimming stripped 9 bases from V and 0 bases from J, with 19 bases between. From germline, CDR1 is KGHDR and CDR2 SFDVKD. The CDR3 DNA reads as TGTGCCACCGCCCCCGGGCAGGGGCGTGCTAACTATGGCTACACCTTC. It specifies CATAPGQGRANYGYTF.

This clonotype was seen just once. The chain joins TRBV12-3 or TRBV12-4 to TRBJ2-7; no clear D gene. The CDR3 extends over 16 amino acids. With 8 bases removed from V and 6 bases from J, the gap between germline ends came to 26 bases. The CDR3 here is CASVLSPGDTLAEQYF. CDR3 DNA sequence: TGTGCCAGCGTACTGTCCCCCGGAGACACCCTCGCCGAGCAGTACTTC.

The CDR3 nucleotides are TGTGCCAGCAGTGTCTCTAGCGGAAACTACGAGCAGTACTTC. Protein sequence: CASSVSSGNYEQYF. V is TRBV2 and J is TRBJ2-7; 7 bases match TRBD2. The germline gives CDR1 SNHLY, CDR2 FYNNEI. CDR3 length equals 14 residues. The V gene end was trimmed by 4 bases and the J gene end by 3 bases; junction bases not matched to a gene: 6.

The chain links TRBV5-1 to TRBJ2-1; 10 nucleotides align to TRBD2. The CDR3 is made up of 14 amino acids. The V gene end was trimmed by 4 bases and the J gene end by 7 bases; junction bases not matched to a gene: 5. Germline CDR1 SGHRS, CDR2 YFSETQ. The CDR3 here is CASSPGLAWNEQFF. The CDR3 nucleotides are TGCGCCAGCAGCCCGGGACTAGCGTGGAATGAGCAGTTCTTC.

This clonotype was picked up one time. V usage is TRBV12-3 or TRBV12-4 and J usage is TRBJ2-7; 8 positions match TRBD2. The CDR3 covers 13 residues. Trimming cost V 9 bases and J 6 bases; bases outside gene matches: 10. CDR3 in DNA: TGTGCCAGTTCGGGCGGGAGGACCCTCGAGCAGTACTTC. Amino acid sequence: CASSGGRTLEQYF.

The rearrangement joins TRBV29-1 to TRBJ1-5; possibly TRBD1 for D (5 bases). The V gene's germline CDR1 is SQVTM and CDR2 ANQGSEA. V lost 5 bases and J 2 bases, leaving 16 bases between the germline ends. This CDR3 spans 15 amino acids. This chain's CDR3 is CSVRLQGGGNQPQHF. The CDR3 region has the DNA TGCAGCGTTCGCCTTCAGGGAGGAGGCAATCAGCCCCAGCATTTT.

The sample holds a few counts of this clonotype. The chain links TRBV5-1 to TRBJ2-1, with 12 positions matching TRBD2. This CDR3 comprises 16 residues. With V trimmed by 2 bases and J by 8 bases, 8 bases remained unmatched. Per germline, CDR1 SGHRS and CDR2 YFSETQ. In DNA form, the CDR3 reads TGCGCCAGCAGCTTCCTGACTAGCGGGAGTATCGATGAGCAGTTCTTC. This translates into CASSFLTSGSIDEQFF. The full variable domain, its missing parts supplied by reference TRBV5-1 and TRBJ2-1, is KAGVTQTPRYLIKTRGQQVTLSCSPISGHRSVSWYQQTPGQGLQFLFEYFSETQRNKGNFPGRFSGRQFSNSRSEMNVSTLELGDSALYLCASSFLTSGSIDEQFFGPGTRLTVL.

This clonotype has more than one count but fewer than ten. The chain carries TRBV28 and TRBJ2-5, with a weak D call TRBD1 (5 bases). The CDR3 consists of 14 residues. V gave up 3 bases and J gave up 4 bases, with 12 bases separating them. Germline CDR1 MDHEN, CDR2 SYDVKM. CDR3 region: CASSFLQGLETQYF. CDR3 sequence (DNA): TGTGCCAGCAGTTTTTTGCAGGGCTTAGAGACCCAGTACTTC.

This clonotype came up a few times. The rearrangement links TRBV28 to TRBJ2-1; no definite D call. The V end lost 4 bases, the J end lost 6 bases, and 4 bases lay between the germline ends. Germline V lookup: CDR1 MDHEN, CDR2 SYDVKM. The CDR3 has 11 amino acids. The CDR3 DNA reads as TGTGCCAGCAGTTACCCCAATGAGCAGTTCTTC. Translation gives CASSYPNEQFF.

The chain couples TRBV30 to TRBJ2-5, with D hard to call. Germline V gene data show CDR1 as GTSNPN and CDR2 as SVGIG (reference sequence). CDR3 size: 13 residues. V gave up 0 bases and J gave up 4 bases, with 9 bases separating them. The CDR3 sequence: CAWSVQALETQYF. The CDR3 DNA reads TGTGCCTGGAGTGTACAAGCACTAGAGACCCAGTACTTC.

The chain couples TRBV5-1 to TRBJ2-3; 13 nucleotides agree with TRBD2. V gave up 2 bases and J gave up 3 bases; unmatched junction bases: 3. The length of the CDR3 is 16 residues. Germline assignment: CDR1 SGHRS and CDR2 YFSETQ. The CDR3, as DNA: TGCGCCAGCAGCTTCCGGACTAGCGGGAGTACAGATACGCAGTATTTT. Translated, it gives CASSFRTSGSTDTQYF.

The V and J genes are TRBV10-3 and TRBJ2-7; D is perhaps TRBD1 or TRBD2 (5 bases each). The CDR3 loop spans 13 amino acids. Germline CDR1 is ENHRY and CDR2 is SYGVKD. V shed 11 bases and J shed 5 bases, with 19 bases lying between them. The CDR3, as DNA: TGTGCCGCTGGCCCGGGACCCAAGGACGAGCAGTACTTC. Translated: CAAGPGPKDEQYF.

This clonotype was counted a few times. The chain recombines TRBV29-1 with TRBJ2-2; D perhaps matches TRBD2 (6 bases). The CDR3 extends over 10 amino acids. Trimming shortened V by 7 bases and J by 10 bases, and 10 bases separated the two germline ends. Germline assignment: CDR1 SQVTM and CDR2 ANQGSEA. The CDR3 loop reads CSAGREELFF. CDR3 sequence (DNA): TGCAGCGCGGGGCGGGAGGAGCTGTTTTTT.

This clonotype was observed a handful of times. V and J are TRBV12-3 or TRBV12-4 and TRBJ1-3, with unresolved D. The germline V and J ends were trimmed by 6 bases and 2 bases, with 8 bases remaining between them. This CDR3 is built from 13 residues. The CDR3 protein is CASRDSTGNTIYF. The CDR3 DNA is TGTGCCAGCAGGGATTCAACTGGAAACACCATATATTTT.

Concerning this clonotype: Germline and junction disagree at one end, which may indicate a read error. The rearrangement uses TRBV12-3 or TRBV12-4 and TRBJ1-2; D gene ambiguous. There are 14 residues in the CDR3. The CDR3: CASSLGWGSHGDTF. The CDR3 DNA is TGTGCCAGCAGTTTAGGGTGGGGTTCTCATGGCGACACCTTC.

This sequence joins TRBV15 and TRBJ2-1, with a weak D call TRBD2 (5 bases). From germline, CDR1 is LNHNV and CDR2 YYDKDF (reference sequence). Trimming removed 1 base at V and 5 bases at J, with 12 bases between. This CDR3 is 15 amino acids long. The CDR3 loop is CATSRGGLVNNEQFF. DNA for the CDR3: TGTGCCACCAGCAGAGGCGGGCTAGTAAACAATGAGCAGTTCTTC.

This clonotype was seen only a few times. This rearrangement joins TRBV29-1 to TRBJ1-1; D is perhaps TRBD1 (5 bases). V shed 5 bases and J shed 3 bases, with 16 bases lying between them. The germline V gene has CDR1 SQVTM and CDR2 ANQGSEA. CDR3 size: 14 residues. The chain's CDR3 is CSVPTGSAYTEAFF. The CDR3 DNA reads TGCAGCGTTCCTACAGGTTCAGCCTACACTGAAGCTTTCTTT.